Below are 18 T cell receptor beta chains sequenced from a single sample in a study of monozygotic twins with inflammatory bowel disease. TCRdb re-called the 5' RACE reads, yielding one record per CDR3 amino acid sequence without DNA. The sample holds 210,000 or so distinct CDR3 sequences. The specimen was blood. The receptors here all came from a human donor with ulcerative colitis or Crohn's disease, or a healthy co-twin of an affected twin (not recorded which).

J is TRBJ1-6 and V is TRBV5-1. Germline CDR1 and CDR2: SGHRS and YFSETQ. The CDR3 extends over 14 amino acids. CDR3 residues: CASSLEDRGSPLHF.

V and J are TRBV27 and TRBJ1-1. Germline V gene sequence: CDR1 MNHEY, CDR2 SMNVEV (reference sequence). This CDR3 contains 17 residues. This CDR3 reads CASSLYAPGLGNTEAFF.

J is TRBJ2-3 and V is TRBV5-1; TCRdb's D call, TRBD2, is unchecked because there is no DNA. The germline V gene encodes CDR1 SGHRS and CDR2 YFSETQ. This CDR3 contains 16 residues. The CDR3 loop reads CASSQRTSGKVDTQYF.

The chain links TRBV2 to TRBJ2-1. The CDR3 consists of 16 residues. The V gene's germline CDR1 is SNHLY and CDR2 FYNNEI. CDR3 loop: CASSEAGVASYNEQFF.

This chain uses TRBV7-9 with TRBJ2-7; absent DNA, TCRdb's TRBD1 call cannot be checked. Germline loops: CDR1 SEHNR, CDR2 FQNEAQ (reference sequence). The CDR3 has 11 residues. The CDR3 protein is CASSLQGEQYF. The entire variable domain, with the rest obtained from reference TRBV7-9 and TRBJ2-7, is as follows: DTGVSQNPRHKITKRGQNVTFRCDPISEHNRLYWYRQTLGQGPEFLTYFQNEAQLEKSRLLSDRFSAERPKGSFSTLEIQRTEQGDSAMYLCASSLQGEQYFGPGTRLTVT.

The chain recombines TRBV5-4 with TRBJ2-3. This CDR3 is 14 amino acids long. CDR1 is SGHNT, CDR2 YYREEE, per germline (reference sequence). The chain's CDR3 is CASSLVQGTDTQYF. Together with reference TRBV5-4 and TRBJ2-3, the CDR3 gives the full variable domain: ETGVTQSPTHLIKTRGQQVTLRCSSQSGHNTVSWYQQALGQGPQFIFQYYREEENGRGNFPPRFSGLQFPNYSSELNVNALELDDSALYLCASSLVQGTDTQYFGPGTRLTVL.

The chain employs TRBV28 and TRBJ2-3; TCRdb selects TRBD1, and the lack of DNA leaves this call unchecked. The V gene's germline CDR1 is MDHEN and CDR2 SYDVKM. The CDR3 consists of 17 residues. CDR3 in amino acids: CASSSLVDSYFQDTQYF.

CDR3 loop: CASSVATTSGGGNEQFF. The chain links TRBV9 to TRBJ2-1; TCRdb's D gene call, TRBD2, goes unchecked for lack of DNA. Germline CDR1 and CDR2: SGDLS and YYNGEE. The CDR3 runs to 17 residues.

This chain's CDR3 is CASRGQGASGNTIYF. V gene TRBV12-3 or TRBV12-4 combines with J gene TRBJ1-3; the D gene TCRdb calls, TRBD1, cannot be checked with no DNA. The CDR3 has 15 amino acids.

This rearrangement joins TRBV19 to TRBJ2-2; TCRdb's D call, TRBD2, is unchecked because there is no DNA. Per the germline V gene, CDR1 is LNHDA and CDR2 is SQIVND (reference sequence). This CDR3 is 18 amino acids long. CDR3 sequence: CASSIAAASGRRVGELFF.

The V and J genes are TRBV19 and TRBJ1-1. Germline CDR1 is LNHDA and CDR2 is SQIVND (reference sequence). CDR3 length: 13 residues. The CDR3 protein is CASRHKRNTEAFF.

This chain uses TRBV12-3 or TRBV12-4 with TRBJ1-5; TCRdb selects TRBD1, and the lack of DNA leaves this call unchecked. This CDR3 has 13 residues. The CDR3 loop is CASRAGEGQPQHF.

The chain links TRBV5-1 to TRBJ2-1; TCRdb lists TRBD2, though no DNA is available to test this call. The CDR3 extends over 16 amino acids. The V gene's germline CDR1 is SGHRS and CDR2 YFSETQ. This CDR3 is CASSYEGGPYGNEQFF.

The chain has TRBV3-1 and TRBJ1-5. The CDR3 consists of 12 residues. Per the germline V gene, CDR1 is LGHDT and CDR2 is YNNKEL (reference sequence). CDR3: CASSQPGQPQHF.

The J gene is TRBJ2-1, the V gene TRBV20-1; TCRdb lists TRBD1, though no DNA is available to test this call. From germline, CDR1 is DFQATT and CDR2 SNEGSKA (reference sequence). The CDR3 covers 11 residues. The CDR3: CSATLRGEQFF.

The chain has TRBV20-1 and TRBJ2-5; checking the TCRdb D call of TRBD2 is not possible without DNA. The CDR3 is made up of 17 amino acids. Germline lookup yields CDR1 DFQATT and CDR2 SNEGSKA (reference sequence). CDR3 amino acids: CSARDVRAGALQETQYF.

The gene calls are TRBV7-9 and TRBJ2-7; TCRdb's D call, TRBD2, is unchecked because there is no DNA. Germline V gene sequence: CDR1 SEHNR, CDR2 FQNEAQ (reference sequence). The CDR3 consists of 16 residues. The CDR3 spells CASSPQAVSGRNEQYF. Filled out from reference TRBV7-9 and TRBJ2-7, the complete variable domain reads DTGVSQNPRHKITKRGQNVTFRCDPISEHNRLYWYRQTLGQGPEFLTYFQNEAQLEKSRLLSDRFSAERPKGSFSTLEIQRTEQGDSAMYLCASSPQAVSGRNEQYFGPGTRLTVT.

The CDR3 is CASSESLHISSYNEQFF. This chain uses TRBV6-1 with TRBJ2-1. This CDR3 contains 17 residues. CDR1 is MNHNS, CDR2 SASEGT, per germline.